The rows below give T cell receptor beta chains drawn from one sample of a study of T cells in Graves' hyperthyroidism and ophthalmopathy. TCRdb used MiXCR to reprocess the multiplex PCR reads, holding one entry per CDR3 protein. The sample includes over 650,000 distinct CDR3 sequences, about a sixth of them seen just once. Source material: blood. Source of these receptors: a man younger than 35 with Graves' hyperthyroidism. Each CDR3 is given without its conserved first and last residue. Each record gives: V gene, CDR3 protein.

v_call: TRBV3-1
cdr3_aa: ASSHRAGNTIY

v_call: TRBV7-6
cdr3_aa: ASSLYESSGNEQF

v_call: TRBV6-2/TRBV6-3
cdr3_aa: ASSTSPGNMNTEAF

v_call: TRBV27
cdr3_aa: ASSLLGDTQY

v_call: TRBV25-1
cdr3_aa: ASSEWGDEKLF

v_call: TRBV7-9
cdr3_aa: ASSGGTDYEQY

v_call: TRBV4-2
cdr3_aa: ASSHPGQVHQPQH

v_call: TRBV24-1
cdr3_aa: ATSAGRGSYNEQF

v_call: TRBV28
cdr3_aa: ASSRGQYEQY

v_call: TRBV6-1
cdr3_aa: ASSETGADSPLH

v_call: TRBV29-1
cdr3_aa: SVEEGRAEAF

v_call: TRBV9
cdr3_aa: ASNPSGSMNTEAF